The entry below describes one TCR beta chain. Germline CDR1 and CDR2: SGHAT and FQNNGV. The length of the CDR3 is 17 residues. Trimming took 2 bases from V and 1 from J; bases not matched to a gene: 9. Barcoded TCR alpha and TCR beta cDNA libraries with UMIs came from 5'RACE using constant-segment primers. TCRdb re-derived calls from the 5' RACE reads in MiXCR, one entry per CDR3 protein. The sample lists roughly 250,000 distinct CDR3 sequences; 16% were seen once. These data come from a study of T-cell memory formation after mild COVID-19. For the study at large: TCR clusters largely stayed donor specific.

Source material: PBMCs or a T cell subset sorted from them (not recorded which). This chain links TRBV11-2 with TRBJ2-5; TRBD2 matches 8 bases. This receptor was obtained from a man aged 18 to 29 who had mild COVID-19 (a few samples of this study predate the infection). Cell type and time point are not known. In nucleotides, the CDR3 is TGTGCCAGCAGCTTAAGCGTTACTAGCGGACCCCAAGAGACCCAGTACTTC. This encodes CASSLSVTSGPQETQYF.